One sample yielded the 31 T cell receptor beta chains listed below, sequenced in a study of siplizumab effects on memory and regulatory T cells. Assay used: immunoSEQ multiplex PCR; TCRdb lists only in-frame clones, some missing. Among over 85,000 clones, approximately 92% were seen once, and the ten largest hold around 1.3%. Input material: CD4+ T cells sorted from blood. The receptors stem from a human donor in good health.

The chain uses TRBV27 and TRBJ2-5, with 10 bases aligning to TRBD2. The DNA end is a closer match to TRBJ2-7, so the J assignment may be wrong. Germline lookup yields CDR1 MNHEY and CDR2 SMNVEV (reference sequence). CDR3 length: 15 amino acids. CDR3 nucleotides: TGTGCCAGCAGTTTATCCCTAGCGGGAGTATACGAGCAGTACTTC. Its translation: CASSLSLAGVYEQYF.

The chain has TRBV5-1 and TRBJ1-1; D is ambiguous. The V and J ends lost 0 bases and 1 base respectively, with 10 bases between them. The CDR3 has 15 amino acids. Germline CDR1 SGHRS, CDR2 YFSETQ. CDR3 coding DNA: TGCGCCAGCAGCTTGGGTAACGCAGGGAACACTGAAGCTTTCTTT. This codes for CASSLGNAGNTEAFF. The full variable domain, with the rest looked up from reference TRBV5-1 and TRBJ1-1, is KAGVTQTPRYLIKTRGQQVTLSCSPISGHRSVSWYQQTPGQGLQFLFEYFSETQRNKGNFPGRFSGRQFSNSRSEMNVSTLELGDSALYLCASSLGNAGNTEAFFGQGTRLTVV.

The J gene is TRBJ1-1, the V gene TRBV5-4; D gene uncertain. The V gene's germline CDR1 is SGHNT and CDR2 YYREEE (reference sequence). The V and J ends lost 0 bases and 2 bases respectively, with 5 bases between them. The CDR3 has 13 amino acids. CDR3 nucleotide sequence: TGTGCCAGCAGCTTGGACAGAAACACTGAAGCTTTCTTT. Amino acids: CASSLDRNTEAFF. The full variable domain, its missing parts supplied by reference TRBV5-4 and TRBJ1-1, is ETGVTQSPTHLIKTRGQQVTLRCSSQSGHNTVSWYQQALGQGPQFIFQYYREEENGRGNFPPRFSGLQFPNYSSELNVNALELDDSALYLCASSLDRNTEAFFGQGTRLTVV.

The V and J genes are TRBV2 and TRBJ1-1; a weak D match, TRBD1 (6 bases). Trimming left V 6 bases short and J 4 bases short, with 12 bases between. The CDR3 spans 13 residues. Germline loops: CDR1 SNHLY, CDR2 FYNNEI. The CDR3 sequence: CASSQGGGTEAFF. CDR3 sequence (DNA): TGTGCCAGCAGCCAAGGGGGGGGCACTGAAGCTTTCTTT.

The chain has TRBV6-1 and TRBJ1-3; D gene unclear. The CDR3 spans 16 residues. Trimming shortened V by 4 bases and J by 2 bases, and 15 bases separated the two germline ends. CDR1 MNHNS and CDR2 SASEGT come from the germline V gene. The CDR3 sequence is CASSGLLGVTGNTIYF. CDR3 nucleotides: TGTGCCAGCAGTGGGTTGTTGGGAGTCACTGGAAACACCATATATTTT.

J is TRBJ2-7 and V is TRBV5-4; D ambiguous. This CDR3 comprises 14 residues. The ends were cut back, 4 bases at V and 0 bases at J, with 11 bases in the middle. Germline values: CDR1 SGHNT, CDR2 YYREEE (reference sequence). CDR3 DNA: TGTGCCAGCAGCCTCGGACGCAGCTCCTACGAGCAGTACTTC. Protein sequence: CASSLGRSSYEQYF.

CDR3: CAWVGAYEQYF. Written as DNA, the CDR3 is TGTGCCTGGGTAGGGGCCTACGAGCAGTACTTC. The rearrangement links TRBV30 to TRBJ2-7, with a possible D match to TRBD1 (5 bases). In germline, CDR1 is GTSNPN, CDR2 SVGIG (reference sequence). The germline V and J ends were trimmed by 5 bases and 2 bases, with 7 bases remaining between them. CDR3 length equals 11 residues.

This clone was seen just once. The V and J genes are TRBV2 and TRBJ2-5; 9 nucleotides align to TRBD1. The CDR3 has 15 residues. The V segment lost 5 bases and the J segment 5 bases; nucleotides outside the gene matches: 9. In germline, CDR1 is SNHLY, CDR2 FYNNEI. In DNA, the CDR3 is TGTGCCAGCAGTAACCGACAGGGGGGCGCGGAGACCCAGTACTTC. Translation gives CASSNRQGGAETQYF.

A single count supports this clone. The V gene is TRBV18, the J gene TRBJ2-1; TRBD2 matches 11 bases. CDR1 KGHSH and CDR2 LQKENI come from the germline V gene. J lost 5 bases, V lost 2 bases, and 2 bases had no gene match. CDR3 length equals 15 residues. The CDR3 DNA reads as TGTGCCAGCTCACCATCACTAGCGGGGGACAATGAGCAGTTCTTC. This encodes CASSPSLAGDNEQFF.

The chain combines TRBV6-5 with TRBJ1-4, with TRBD1 matching 7 bases. This CDR3 has 14 amino acids. Germline CDR1 reads MNHEY; CDR2 reads SVGAGI. Trimming at V came to 4 bases and at J to 4 bases, leaving 3 bases not matched to a gene. CDR3 in amino acids: CASSLQGYNEKLFF. For the CDR3, the DNA is TGTGCCAGCAGTTTACAGGGGTATAATGAAAAACTGTTTTTT.

This chain links TRBV5-8 with TRBJ1-5; perhaps TRBD1 as D (5 bases). Trimming pared 1 base from V and 2 bases from J, leaving 13 bases between. The CDR3 totals 16 residues. Germline V gene sequence: CDR1 SGHTS, CDR2 YDEGEE. The CDR3 DNA sequence: TGTGCCAGCAGCTTGACTCAGGGAGGGCGCAATCAGCCCCAGCATTTT. This translates into CASSLTQGGRNQPQHF.

The rearrangement uses TRBV30 and TRBJ1-1; D is unclear. V was shortened by 0 bases and J by 1 base, with 9 bases between the two germline ends. CDR3 length: 14 residues. From germline, CDR1 is GTSNPN and CDR2 SVGIG (reference sequence). The CDR3 protein is CAWSVRRGNTEAFF. DNA of the CDR3: TGTGCCTGGAGTGTACGACGGGGGAACACTGAAGCTTTCTTT.

This clone was seen only once. This rearrangement joins TRBV7-9 to TRBJ2-6, with TRBD1 identical over 10 bases. The CDR3 extends over 18 amino acids. CDR1 is SEHNR and CDR2 is FQNEAQ in the germline V gene (reference sequence). The V gene end was trimmed by 4 bases and the J gene end by 4 bases; junction bases not matched to a gene: 10. In nucleotides, the CDR3 is TGTGCCAGCAGCTCCGGATGGGACAGGGGCCTCGGGGCCAACGTCCTGACTTTC. The encoded protein is CASSSGWDRGLGANVLTF.

The CDR3 protein is CASRRNYEQYF. The CDR3, as DNA: TGTGCCAGCAGACGAAACTACGAGCAGTACTTC. The gene calls are TRBV6-5 and TRBJ2-7; no reliable D call. The CDR3 has 11 residues. V shed 6 bases and J shed 3 bases, with 6 bases lying between them. Germline-derived CDR1 and CDR2 are MNHEY and SVGAGI.

The V and J genes are TRBV4-1 and TRBJ2-1, with D perhaps TRBD1 (6 bases). The CDR3 is 15 residues long. The germline V gene has CDR1 MGHRA and CDR2 YSYEKL. With 2 bases removed from V and 4 bases from J, the gap between germline ends came to 12 bases. In DNA form, the CDR3 reads TGCGCCAGCAGCCAACGACAGGAGATATACAATGAGCAGTTCTTC. Translation: CASSQRQEIYNEQFF.

The count of this clone is one. The chain uses TRBV5-1 and TRBJ1-2; D is perhaps TRBD1 (6 bases). Trimming cost V 4 bases and J 3 bases, with 16 bases left between them. This CDR3 has 15 residues. Germline V gives CDR1 SGHRS, CDR2 YFSETQ. CDR3 DNA: TGCGCCAGCAGCCCCCCTAACAGGGCCCACTATGGCTACACCTTC. Its translation: CASSPPNRAHYGYTF.

The CDR3 sequence is CASSPQGITSGSTYEQYF. The CDR3 DNA is TGTGCCAGTAGTCCTCAGGGGATAACTAGCGGAAGTACCTACGAGCAGTACTTC. The V gene is TRBV19, the J gene TRBJ2-7; TRBD2 matches at 8 bases. The CDR3 runs to 18 residues. The ends lost 5 bases at V and 2 bases at J; junction bases unmatched: 17. From germline, CDR1 is LNHDA and CDR2 SQIVND (reference sequence).

This chain links TRBV10-3 with TRBJ2-2, with 7 bases that match TRBD1. V lost 6 bases, J lost 7 bases, and 14 bases stayed unmatched. Germline loops: CDR1 ENHRY, CDR2 SYGVKD. The length of the CDR3 is 16 residues. CDR3 sequence: CAIRPVAGTDNGELFF. The CDR3 nucleotides read TGTGCCATCAGGCCCGTCGCTGGGACAGATAACGGGGAGCTGTTTTTT.

The genes are TRBV5-1 and TRBJ1-3; no definite D call. Germline V gives CDR1 SGHRS, CDR2 YFSETQ. The CDR3 loop spans 15 amino acids. V lost 5 bases and J lost 5, with 17 bases in between. The CDR3 loop is CASSQDGESRNTIYF. The CDR3 DNA follows: TGCGCCAGCAGTCAGGACGGAGAGTCAAGAAACACCATATATTTT.

The chain combines TRBV7-9 with TRBJ2-2; unclear D gene. Germline V gives CDR1 SEHNR, CDR2 FQNEAQ (reference sequence). The germline V and J ends were trimmed by 1 base and 7 bases, with 10 bases remaining between them. The CDR3 has 14 amino acids. In DNA form, the CDR3 reads TGTGCCAGCAGCTTAGACAGCGTGGACGGGGAGCTGTTTTTT. It codes for CASSLDSVDGELFF.

The chain employs TRBV7-3 and TRBJ2-7; D might be TRBD1 or TRBD2, each matching 5 bases. V was trimmed by 5 bases and J by 1 base, leaving 12 bases between them. This CDR3 has 14 amino acids. Germline V gives CDR1 SGHTA, CDR2 FQGTGA. The CDR3 region has the DNA TGTGCCAGCAGCCGGGTAGGGACGTCCTACGAGCAGTACTTC. The encoded protein is CASSRVGTSYEQYF.

This clone was detected once. The chain has TRBV27 and TRBJ2-7, with a tentative D call TRBD1 (6 bases). Trimming removed 5 bases from V and 5 bases from J, with 22 bases in between. Germline V gene lookup returns CDR1 MNHEY and CDR2 SMNVEV (reference sequence). CDR3 length: 16 residues. CDR3 coding DNA: TGTGCCAGCAGTCCCCGCCCACAGGGTACTTTCGACGAGCAGTACTTC. It translates to CASSPRPQGTFDEQYF.

The V gene is TRBV5-6, the J gene TRBJ2-5; no reliable D call. The V end lost 2 bases, the J end lost 1 base, and 6 bases lay between the germline ends. The germline V gene encodes CDR1 SGHDT and CDR2 YYEEEE. The CDR3 is 13 residues long. The CDR3: CASSFTLQETQYF. The CDR3 DNA reads TGTGCCAGCAGCTTTACACTCCAAGAGACCCAGTACTTC.

The chain uses TRBV2 and TRBJ2-2; D tentatively reads TRBD1 or TRBD2 (5 bases each). The CDR3 has 13 residues. Trimming took off 8 bases at V and 7 bases at J, with 14 bases between the two ends. The germline V gene has CDR1 SNHLY and CDR2 FYNNEI. The CDR3 DNA reads TGTGCCAGCCGGGGCGGGCAAAGCGGGGAGCTGTTTTTT. This codes for CASRGGQSGELFF. Using reference TRBV2 and TRBJ2-2 for the parts outside the CDR3, the full variable domain is EPEVTQTPSHQVTQMGQEVILRCVPISNHLYFYWYRQILGQKVEFLVSFYNNEISEKSEIFDDQFSVERPDGSNFTLKIRSTKLEDSAMYFCASRGGQSGELFFGEGSRLTVL.

The chain couples TRBV5-1 to TRBJ2-2; D remains unclear. V shed 5 bases and J shed 4 bases, with 12 bases lying between them. CDR1 and CDR2 (germline): SGHRS, YFSETQ. This CDR3 is 14 amino acids long. DNA for the CDR3: TGCGCCAGCAGAGGGAATTCGGCCACCGGGGAGCTGTTTTTT. Translation: CASRGNSATGELFF.

The chain employs TRBV27 and TRBJ1-2; maybe TRBD1 (6 bases). The V gene's germline CDR1 is MNHEY and CDR2 SMNVEV (reference sequence). CDR3 length: 14 residues. V was pared by 4 bases and J by 2 bases, with 11 bases between. Here the CDR3 DNA reads TGTGCCAGCAGTTCCACAGGGTGGAACTATGGCTACACCTTC. The encoded protein is CASSSTGWNYGYTF.

A remark on this clone: One junction end disagrees with the germline gene, perhaps due to a read error. The gene calls are TRBV7-7 and TRBJ2-2, with D unresolved. This CDR3 has 13 amino acids. CDR1 and CDR2 (germline): SSHAT, FNYEAQ (reference sequence). CDR3 sequence: CASSLDAGGELFF. In DNA form, the CDR3 reads TGTGCTAGCAGCCTAGATGCAGGCGGGGAGCTGTTTTTT.

The chain has TRBV5-1 and TRBJ2-7; 12 positions agree with TRBD1. The germline V gene encodes CDR1 SGHRS and CDR2 YFSETQ. The CDR3 spans 15 residues. V lost 4 bases and J lost 5; bases outside the gene matches: 7. CDR3 loop: CASSNGTGGFDEQYF. The CDR3 bases are TGCGCCAGCAGCAACGGGACAGGGGGCTTCGACGAGCAGTACTTC.

The chain uses TRBV18 and TRBJ2-7, with 13 bases identical to TRBD2. Germline V gives CDR1 KGHSH, CDR2 LQKENI. V lost 4 bases, J lost 3 bases, and 15 bases stayed unmatched. The CDR3 has 19 amino acids. The DNA of the CDR3 is TGTGCCAGCTCACAAGGACCGACGGGACTAGCGGGGACGAGCTACGAGCAGTACTTC. Protein product: CASSQGPTGLAGTSYEQYF. Full variable domain (missing parts from reference TRBV18 and TRBJ2-7): NAGVMQNPRHLVRRRGQEARLRCSPMKGHSHVYWYRQLPEEGLKFMVYLQKENIIDESGMPKERFSAEFPKEGPSILRIQQVVRGDSAAYFCASSQGPTGLAGTSYEQYFGPGTRLTVT.

V gene TRBV5-1 combines with J gene TRBJ2-1; D could derive from TRBD1 or TRBD2 (5 bases each). Germline CDR1 and CDR2: SGHRS and YFSETQ. V gave up 3 bases and J gave up 0 bases, with 16 bases separating them. The CDR3 runs 17 residues. In DNA, the CDR3 is TGCGCCAGCAGCTACCCCGGGGACGGAAGCTCCTACAATGAGCAGTTCTTC. As protein: CASSYPGDGSSYNEQFF.

V usage is TRBV11-2 and J usage is TRBJ2-6; D is perhaps TRBD1 (5 bases). Germline loops: CDR1 SGHAT, CDR2 FQNNGV. V was clipped by 2 bases and J by 0 bases, with 11 bases between them. The CDR3 spans 17 residues. Here the CDR3 DNA reads TGTGCCAGCAGCTTACAGGGATCAAACTCTGGGGCCAACGTCCTGACTTTC. Protein product: CASSLQGSNSGANVLTF.